This T cell receptor beta chain was identified in a study of beta chain features in type 1 diabetes. Study information: The study examined roughly 100 million sorted cells across all samples.

The study, taken as a whole, reports: The study found fewer insertions and more deletions at VDJ junctions in type 1 diabetes patients.

The authors reverse transcribed all of the isolated RNA, so sequencing captured expressed TCRB transcripts. Method: immunoSEQ multiplex PCR; TCRdb's copy keeps in-frame clones and lacks some. The sample contains around 190,000 clones, roughly an eighth of which appear only once. In this sample, this clone turned up a few times. Its target is not known. Other DNA sequences of this sample code for an identical CDR3. The CDR3 is 14 amino acids. The V gene end was trimmed by 4 bases and the J gene end by 4 bases; junction bases not matched to a gene: 6. The germline V gene encodes CDR1 SGHRS and CDR2 YFSETQ.

This TCR derives from a woman aged 18-35 years in good health. The chain has TRBV5-1 and TRBJ2-7; TRBD1 matches at 9 bases. Sequencing was performed on central memory CD4+ T cells from blood. CDR3 protein: CASSPGQGGYEQYF. The CDR3 coding sequence is TGCGCCAGCAGCCCGGGACAGGGAGGATACGAGCAGTACTTC. Full variable domain (rest looked up from reference TRBV5-1 and TRBJ2-7): KAGVTQTPRYLIKTRGQQVTLSCSPISGHRSVSWYQQTPGQGLQFLFEYFSETQRNKGNFPGRFSGRQFSNSRSEMNVSTLELGDSALYLCASSPGQGGYEQYFGPGTRLTVT.